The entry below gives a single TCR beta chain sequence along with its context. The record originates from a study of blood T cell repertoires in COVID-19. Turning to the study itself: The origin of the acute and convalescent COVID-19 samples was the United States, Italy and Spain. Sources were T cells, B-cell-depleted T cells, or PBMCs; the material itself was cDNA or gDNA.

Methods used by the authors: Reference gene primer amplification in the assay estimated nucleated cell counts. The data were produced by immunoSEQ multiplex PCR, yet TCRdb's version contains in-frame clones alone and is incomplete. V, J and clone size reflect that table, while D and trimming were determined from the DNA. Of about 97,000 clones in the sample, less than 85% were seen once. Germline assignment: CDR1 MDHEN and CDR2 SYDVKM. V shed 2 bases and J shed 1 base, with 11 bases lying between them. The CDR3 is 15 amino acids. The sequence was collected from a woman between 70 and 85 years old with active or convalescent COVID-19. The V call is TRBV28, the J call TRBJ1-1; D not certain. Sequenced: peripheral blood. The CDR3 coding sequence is TGTGCCAGCAGTTTAGTGGTCAGGCCGAACACTGAAGCTTTCTTT. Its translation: CASSLVVRPNTEAFF. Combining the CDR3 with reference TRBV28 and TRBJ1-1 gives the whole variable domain DVKVTQSSRYLVKRTGEKVFLECVQDMDHENMFWYRQDPGLGLRLIYFSYDVKMKEKGDIPEGYSVSREKKERFSLILESASTNQTSMYLCASSLVVRPNTEAFFGQGTRLTVV.